Detailed here is one T cell receptor (beta chain). These data originate in a study of blood T cell repertoires in COVID-19. Overall study: Samples of COVID-19 (acute and convalescent) were obtained from the United States, Italy and Spain. Nucleic acid was either cDNA or gDNA, and it came from T cells, B-cell-depleted T cells, or PBMCs.

Trimming left V 5 bases short and J 7 bases short, with 17 bases between. This CDR3 has 13 residues. Germline values: CDR1 GTSNPN, CDR2 SVGIG (reference sequence). The Seattle patients joined while their infection was active and were tracked longitudinally afterward. In the authors' methods: It was from reference gene primer amplification that nucleated cell counts were estimated. Produced via immunoSEQ multiplex PCR; TCRdb's table is partial and in-frame only. V, J and clone size are taken as reported in that table, and D and trimming were inferred from the DNA itself. The sample has hundreds of thousands of clones; roughly 86% are singletons.

The chain recombines TRBV30 with TRBJ2-5; a possible D gene is TRBD2 (6 bases). Specimen: peripheral blood. This clonotype was sampled from a woman aged 70 to 79 with COVID-19, enrolled during active disease. In DNA form, the CDR3 reads TGTGCCTGGTCCTGGGGGGAACTGGGGACCCAGTACTTC. It is translated as CAWSWGELGTQYF.